A selection of T cell receptor beta chains follows, all from one sample in a study of blood T cell repertoires in COVID-19. Data came from immunoSEQ multiplex PCR; TCRdb stores just in-frame clones and leaves some out. The sample includes roughly 520,000 clones, roughly 90% of them seen just once. The sample comprised PBMCs or T cells enriched from blood (not recorded which). The source is a woman aged 40 to 49 who had recovered from COVID-19. The CDR3 runs from the conserved cysteine through the conserved F or W. A D gene is named only where the DNA matches it firmly. Part of the rows lack a size; the others show once, few, many or a class for expanded clones.

v_gene,d_gene,j_gene,abundance,CDR3aa,CDR3nt
TRBV19,TRBD1,TRBJ2-6,NA,CASSIDRTGGSFEAGANVLTF,TGTGCCAGTAGTATAGACCGGACAGGGGGCTCTTTTGAGGCGGGGGCCAACGTCCTGACTTTC
TRBV4-3,NA,TRBJ1-2,NA,CASSQDRGSGYGYTF,TGCGCCAGCAGCCAAGACAGGGGTTCGGGATATGGCTACACCTTC
TRBV6-5,TRBD1,TRBJ1-2,once,CASSPEPGQGTGYTF,TGTGCCAGCAGTCCAGAACCGGGACAGGGGACTGGCTACACCTTC
TRBV5-1,NA,TRBJ2-3,NA,CASSLGAGEVADTQYF,TGCGCCAGCAGCCTGGGTGCTGGGGAGGTAGCAGATACGCAGTATTTT
TRBV11-2,NA,TRBJ1-2,few,CASSLETGDGYTF,TGTGCCAGCAGCTTAGAGACAGGTGATGGCTACACCTTC
TRBV9,NA,TRBJ2-1,NA,CASSATDSSYNEQFF,TGTGCCAGCAGCGCCACTGATAGCTCCTACAATGAGCAGTTCTTC
TRBV2,TRBD2,TRBJ2-3,NA,CASSSGTSGTDTQYF,TGTGCCAGCAGTTCCGGGACTAGCGGAACAGATACGCAGTATTTT
TRBV5-1,NA,TRBJ1-3,NA,CASSSPAGGSGNTIYF,TGCGCCAGCAGCTCGCCGGCGGGGGGTTCTGGAAACACCATATATTTT
TRBV19,TRBD2,TRBJ2-4,NA,CASSMGGRAKNIQYF,TGTGCCAGTAGTATGGGCGGGAGAGCCAAAAACATTCAGTACTTC
TRBV9,TRBD1,TRBJ2-7,NA,CASSVGDRGGEQYF,TGTGCCAGCAGCGTCGGGGACAGGGGTGGCGAGCAGTACTTC
TRBV19,TRBD2,TRBJ2-5,NA,CASSTRGLAGGGETQYF,TGTGCCAGTAGTACAAGAGGACTAGCGGGAGGAGGAGAGACCCAGTACTTC
TRBV25-1,NA,TRBJ2-3,NA,CASGAKTSLPRDTQYF,TGTGCCAGCGGGGCCAAAACCAGCTTACCACGGGATACGCAGTATTTT
TRBV15,NA,TRBJ2-1,NA,CATSGGLGLSSYNEQFF,TGTGCCACCAGCGGGGGTTTGGGACTGAGCTCCTACAATGAGCAGTTCTTC
TRBV7-2,TRBD2,TRBJ2-1,NA,CASSLRGDEQFF,TGTGCCAGCAGCTTACGGGGGGATGAGCAGTTCTTC
TRBV7-9,TRBD1,TRBJ2-1,NA,CASSGTGRNNEQFF,TGTGCCAGCAGCGGGACAGGACGAAACAATGAGCAGTTCTTC
TRBV5-1,NA,TRBJ1-3,NA,CASSADTGSGNTIYF,TGCGCCAGCAGTGCGGACACCGGCTCTGGAAACACCATATATTTT
TRBV27,TRBD1,TRBJ1-2,NA,CASSFGQGSGYTF,TGTGCCAGCAGCTTTGGACAGGGGAGTGGCTACACCTTC
TRBV7-9,NA,TRBJ1-3,NA,CASSNPGGGNTIYF,TGTGCCAGCAGTAACCCGGGGGGCGGAAACACCATATATTTT
TRBV19,TRBD2,TRBJ2-2,NA,CASSPGLAIGELFF,TGTGCCAGTAGTCCCGGACTAGCGATCGGGGAGCTGTTTTTT
TRBV7-2,NA,TRBJ2-1,NA,CASSLDLGAYNEQFF,TGTGCCAGCAGCTTAGACTTGGGAGCCTACAATGAGCAGTTCTTC
TRBV6-2/TRBV6-3,TRBD2,TRBJ2-7,once,CASSLLAGAIDEQYF,TGTGCCAGCAGTTTACTAGCGGGAGCTATCGACGAGCAGTACTTC
TRBV5-4,NA,TRBJ1-1,NA,CASRDDSQNTEAFF,TGTGCCAGCAGGGACGACAGCCAGAACACTGAAGCTTTCTTT
TRBV15,NA,TRBJ1-2,NA,CATSDDRNYGYTF,TGTGCCACCAGCGATGACAGGAACTATGGCTACACCTTC
TRBV19,TRBD2,TRBJ2-3,NA,CASSWSSGRRTDTQYF,TGTGCCAGTAGTTGGTCTAGCGGGAGACGCACAGATACGCAGTATTTT
TRBV12-3/TRBV12-4,NA,TRBJ1-1,NA,CASSQLPGTEAFF,TGTGCCAGCAGCCAACTCCCCGGGACTGAAGCTTTCTTT
TRBV27,NA,TRBJ1-5,few,CASSYVAGNQPQHF,TGTGCCAGCAGTTATGTGGCGGGCAATCAGCCCCAGCATTTT
TRBV19,TRBD1,TRBJ1-4,NA,CASSTGTVEKLFF,TGTGCCAGTAGTACCGGGACAGTGGAAAAACTGTTTTTT
TRBV6-2/TRBV6-3,TRBD2,TRBJ2-1,NA,CASSSSGREGLFEGRLYEQFF,TGTGCCAGCAGTTCCTCGGGGCGGGAGGGCCTGTTTGAAGGACGCCTCTATGAGCAGTTCTTC
TRBV29-1,TRBD1,TRBJ1-1,NA,CSVERQGFGTEAFF,TGCAGCGTTGAAAGACAGGGTTTCGGCACTGAAGCTTTCTTT
TRBV5-1,NA,TRBJ2-2,once,CASSPRTSPNTGELFF,TGCGCCAGCAGCCCTCGGACAAGTCCGAACACCGGGGAGCTGTTTTTT
TRBV27,NA,TRBJ1-5,many,CASRGGQSNQPQHF,TGTGCCAGCAGGGGGGGGCAGTCCAATCAGCCCCAGCATTTT
TRBV19,NA,TRBJ1-2,NA,CASTPGRAANYGYTF,TGTGCCAGTACCCCAGGGAGGGCAGCTAACTATGGCTACACCTTC
TRBV2,TRBD2,TRBJ2-7,NA,CASSEGPSGRSEQYF,TGTGCCAGCAGTGAAGGTCCTAGCGGGAGAAGCGAGCAGTACTTC
TRBV6-5,NA,TRBJ1-2,NA,CASSYEGGYTF,TGTGCCAGCAGTTACGAGGGAGGCTACACCTTC
TRBV7-2,NA,TRBJ2-7,NA,CASSLEFGASYEQYF,TGTGCCAGCAGCTTAGAGTTTGGGGCGTCCTACGAGCAGTACTTC
TRBV29-1,NA,TRBJ1-2,NA,CSVEDAGRINYGYTF,TGCAGCGTTGAAGATGCGGGCCGAATTAACTATGGCTACACCTTC
TRBV7-6,TRBD2,TRBJ2-3,NA,CASRRRGLAGGLGTDTQYF,TGTGCCAGCAGGCGTCGGGGACTAGCGGGAGGACTTGGCACAGATACGCAGTATTTT
TRBV2,TRBD2,TRBJ2-7,NA,CASSVGRESYEQYF,TGTGCCAGCAGTGTAGGGCGGGAGTCCTACGAGCAGTACTTC
TRBV2,NA,TRBJ2-5,NA,CASSGQALSQETQYF,TGTGCCAGCAGTGGACAGGCCCTATCCCAAGAGACCCAGTACTTC
TRBV12-3/TRBV12-4,NA,TRBJ1-5,NA,CASTQTVRQPQHF,TGTGCCAGCACCCAGACAGTGCGCCAGCCCCAGCATTTT
TRBV14,TRBD1,TRBJ1-2,NA,CASSLPGQGNGYTF,TGTGCCAGCAGCTTACCGGGACAGGGGAATGGCTACACCTTC
TRBV3-1/TRBV3-2,TRBD1,TRBJ2-7,NA,CASTPRGQAREQYF,TGTGCCAGCACCCCCAGGGGACAGGCGAGGGAGCAGTACTTC
TRBV28,TRBD2,TRBJ2-3,NA,CASSSFHLTSGRTDTQYF,TGTGCCAGCAGTTCATTTCACCTGACTAGCGGGAGAACAGATACGCAGTATTTT
TRBV9,TRBD1,TRBJ1-1,NA,CASSVGTGSMNTEAFF,TGTGCCAGCAGCGTAGGGACAGGAAGCATGAACACTGAAGCTTTCTTT
TRBV25-1,NA,TRBJ1-2,NA,CASSEGQLGYTF,TGTGCCAGCAGTGAAGGGCAGCTTGGCTACACCTTC
TRBV7-2,TRBD1,TRBJ2-3,NA,CASSLGPGQGNPDTQYF,TGTGCCAGCAGCTTGGGACCGGGACAGGGGAACCCAGATACGCAGTATTTT
TRBV15,TRBD2,TRBJ2-7,NA,CATRRTSGDYEQYF,TGTGCCACCAGGAGGACTAGCGGTGACTACGAGCAGTACTTC
TRBV19,NA,TRBJ1-1,NA,CASTYFSGDTEAFF,TGTGCCAGTACCTACTTCTCCGGGGACACTGAAGCTTTCTTT
TRBV7-6,NA,TRBJ1-5,NA,CASSLRRGEQDNQPQHF,TGTGCCAGCAGCTTAAGAAGGGGTGAACAGGACAATCAGCCCCAGCATTTT
TRBV5-1,NA,TRBJ1-1,NA,CASGEQVYTEAFF,TGCGCCAGCGGGGAACAGGTGTACACTGAAGCTTTCTTT
TRBV5-3,TRBD1,TRBJ2-7,NA,CASPGPSGGSYEQYF,TGTGCCAGCCCGGGGCCGTCAGGGGGAAGCTACGAGCAGTACTTC
TRBV12-3/TRBV12-4,TRBD1,TRBJ2-3,NA,CASSPEAGTGIFF,TGTGCCAGCAGTCCGGAAGCCGGGACAGGTATTTTCTTT
TRBV4-3,TRBD2,TRBJ2-1,NA,CASSQVGGRARNEQFF,TGCGCCAGCAGCCAAGTTGGCGGGAGGGCCAGGAATGAGCAGTTCTTC
TRBV6-5,TRBD1,TRBJ1-2,NA,CASRAPGQGAGGYTF,TGTGCCAGCAGAGCTCCGGGACAGGGGGCCGGTGGCTACACCTTC
TRBV6-5,NA,TRBJ1-1,NA,CASTPSGQPEAFF,TGTGCCAGCACTCCTTCTGGACAGCCTGAAGCTTTCTTT
TRBV7-9,NA,TRBJ2-3,NA,CASSPKTSVRVRTQYF,TGTGCCAGCAGCCCAAAAACCTCTGTGCGGGTGCGGACGCAGTATTTT
TRBV10-2,NA,TRBJ1-3,once,CASSERGSAGNTIYF,TGCGCCAGCAGTGAAAGGGGCTCGGCTGGAAACACCATATATTTT
TRBV7-9,TRBD2,TRBJ2-1,NA,CASSLGETSGSYNEQFF,TGTGCCAGCAGCTTAGGTGAGACTAGCGGGTCATACAATGAGCAGTTCTTC